This T cell receptor beta chain was recovered during a study of low-dose radiotherapy and immunotherapy resistance in tumors. Many counts were recorded for this clonotype. Gene-specific TRAV and TRBV primers were used for first-strand cDNA, covering alpha and beta chains. TCRs were amplified for about 18 PCR cycles with a constant-region primer and V-primer adapter. Via MiXCR, TCRdb re-called the reads, giving one row per CDR3 protein. The sample carries approximately 100,000 distinct CDR3 sequences, around 21% recorded once. J gave up 13 bases and V 3 bases, and 6 bases lay outside the gene matches. The CDR3 spans 13 residues. The time point was: after trial treatment. The treatment: LDRT plus nivolumab, ipilimumab, low-dose cyclophosphamide and aspirin (RACIN trial).

The TCR comes from a male donor with prostate cancer. The chain uses TRBV12-3 or TRBV12-4 and TRBJ2-1, with 10 bases lining up with TRBD2. Sequenced here: PBMCs, sampled after low-dose radiotherapy plus immunotherapy. The chain's CDR3 is CASSLASGGIQFF. CDR3 bases: TGTGCCAGCAGTTTGGCTAGCGGGGGAATTCAGTTCTTC.